This record covers a single T cell receptor (beta chain). Antigen: not known. Before the COVID-19 pandemic, during about 2011-2019, CD4+ T cells were taken from unexposed donors. After ten to eleven days of culture, CD4+ T cells were isolated. Unexposed-donor CD4+ T cells were probed with SARS-CoV-2 S/N and four cold-coronavirus spikes, cells permitting. Only in-frame clones appear in the TCRdb table, and some are missing; sequencing was by immunoSEQ multiplex PCR. The sample has 20,000 to 25,000 clones; 76% are singletons. These data come from a study of CD4 T cells in relation to SARS-CoV-2 and coronaviruses. Study-wide background: PBMCs were cultured with antigen for roughly nine days before TCR beta sequencing. The restricting HLA molecule for shared crossreactive spike epitopes was mapped.

General study findings and limits: About 65% of donors had memory CD4+ clonotypes crossrecognizing SARS-CoV-2 and common cold coronavirus spike.

The receptor comes from a human donor in good health. The material sequenced was CD4+ T cells from PBMCs, cultured in vitro.

The CDR3 nucleotides read TGCGCCAGCAGCTTGTCGGGAGGTACCACAGATACGCAGTATTTT. Its translation is CASSLSGGTTDTQYF. This chain uses TRBV5-1 with TRBJ2-3, with 7 positions matching TRBD2. The V segment lost 1 base and the J segment 2 bases; nucleotides outside the gene matches: 4. CDR1 SGHRS and CDR2 YFSETQ come from the germline V gene. CDR3 size: 15 residues.